The 24 T cell receptor beta chains listed next were all sequenced from one sample in a study of beta chain features in type 1 diabetes. Expressed TCRB transcripts were sequenced after all isolated RNA was converted to cDNA. Libraries were prepared by immunoSEQ multiplex PCR; TCRdb keeps only in-frame clonotypes and omits some of them. The data hold a few hundred thousand clones, with around 30% observed a single time. The sample taken for sequencing was naive CD4+ T cells from blood. The source is a man between 18 and 29 years old in good health.

The chain combines TRBV4-1 with TRBJ2-7, with D perhaps TRBD1 (6 bases). The V end lost 6 bases, the J end lost 7 bases, and 25 bases lay between the germline ends. Germline CDR1 is MGHRA and CDR2 is YSYEKL. This CDR3 has 16 residues. CDR3 DNA: TGCGCCAGCAGTTCCATCGACCGGGACAAGTCTTGGGAGCAGTACTTC. Its translation: CASSSIDRDKSWEQYF.

In this sample, this clone turned up a few times. The chain combines TRBV30 with TRBJ1-2; D is ambiguous. Trimming took off 2 bases at V and 4 bases at J, with 11 bases between the two ends. Per the germline V gene, CDR1 is GTSNPN and CDR2 is SVGIG (reference sequence). The CDR3 spans 13 residues. In DNA form, the CDR3 reads TGTGCCTGGAGTTCTGTAGCATTCTATGGCTACACCTTC. Residues: CAWSSVAFYGYTF.

V gene TRBV30 combines with J gene TRBJ2-7, with TRBD2 identical over 7 bases. J lost 0 bases, V lost 8 bases, and 7 bases had no gene match. Germline V lookup: CDR1 GTSNPN, CDR2 SVGIG (reference sequence). The CDR3 has 13 residues. CDR3 DNA sequence: TGTGCCGGGAAGCGGGGCAGCTCCTACGAGCAGTACTTC. Translating it yields CAGKRGSSYEQYF.

The rearrangement joins TRBV28 to TRBJ2-7; unclear D gene. This CDR3 has 16 amino acids. V was trimmed by 3 bases and J by 0 bases, leaving 15 bases between them. The germline gives CDR1 MDHEN, CDR2 SYDVKM. The CDR3 reads CASSFSMTLSSYEQYF. The CDR3 nucleotides read TGTGCCAGCAGTTTCTCCATGACCCTGAGCTCCTACGAGCAGTACTTC.

V usage is TRBV6-5 and J usage is TRBJ2-1; D remains unclear. CDR3 length: 14 residues. With 0 bases removed from V and 3 bases from J, the gap between germline ends came to 6 bases. Germline CDR1 reads MNHEY; CDR2 reads SVGAGI. The CDR3 DNA follows: TGTGCCAGCAGTTACTCCCCTGGCTACAATGAGCAGTTCTTC. It is translated as CASSYSPGYNEQFF.

The chain links TRBV9 to TRBJ2-5, with 9 bases aligning to TRBD1. The CDR3 covers 17 residues. V trimming: 0 bases; J trimming: 4 bases; junction bases outside the gene matches: 10. Germline CDR1 SGDLS, CDR2 YYNGEE. The CDR3 DNA sequence: TGTGCCAGCAGCGTAGCTACGGGACAGGGAGGATTAGAGACCCAGTACTTC. Translating it yields CASSVATGQGGLETQYF.

The chain recombines TRBV9 with TRBJ1-1; D possibly corresponds to TRBD1 (6 bases). CDR3 size: 15 residues. CDR1 is SGDLS, CDR2 YYNGEE, per germline. The ends were cut back, 4 bases at V and 0 bases at J, with 13 bases in the middle. CDR3 sequence reads: CASSLLGGLNTEAFF. CDR3 DNA sequence: TGTGCCAGCAGCCTCCTAGGGGGTTTGAACACTGAAGCTTTCTTT.

V gene TRBV15 combines with J gene TRBJ2-7; D is tentatively TRBD1 or TRBD2 (5 bases each). The CDR3 spans 14 residues. Trimming removed 3 bases at V and 2 bases at J, with 11 bases between. The germline V gene has CDR1 LNHNV and CDR2 YYDKDF (reference sequence). The CDR3 region has the DNA TGTGCCACCAGCAGGACCCGGGGACCCTACGAGCAGTACTTC. It codes for CATSRTRGPYEQYF.

The J gene is TRBJ2-7, the V gene TRBV5-1; 7 bases line up with TRBD1. The CDR3 sequence is 15 residues long. Germline CDR1 and CDR2: SGHRS and YFSETQ. The trim removed 3 bases at V and 3 bases at J, leaving 9 bases unmatched. The CDR3: CASSSLRDRDYEQYF. CDR3 nucleotides: TGCGCCAGCAGCTCCCTCCGGGACAGAGACTACGAGCAGTACTTC. The variable domain in full, completed from reference TRBV5-1 and TRBJ2-7, reads KAGVTQTPRYLIKTRGQQVTLSCSPISGHRSVSWYQQTPGQGLQFLFEYFSETQRNKGNFPGRFSGRQFSNSRSEMNVSTLELGDSALYLCASSSLRDRDYEQYFGPGTRLTVT.

This clone has a handful of counts. The V gene is TRBV5-1, the J gene TRBJ2-1; perhaps TRBD2 as D (6 bases). The germline gives CDR1 SGHRS, CDR2 YFSETQ. The CDR3 extends over 15 amino acids. The ends were cut back, 3 bases at V and 3 bases at J, with 13 bases in the middle. The CDR3 nucleotides are TGCGCCAGCAGCTCGGGACTCTTTGGCTACAATGAGCAGTTCTTC. Translating gives CASSSGLFGYNEQFF.

Only a few counts were recorded for this clone. The chain joins TRBV11-2 to TRBJ2-5, with TRBD2 matching over 7 bases. The J segment lost 4 bases and the V segment lost 0 bases, leaving 11 bases of the junction unmatched. The germline gives CDR1 SGHAT, CDR2 FQNNGV. This CDR3 is 17 amino acids long. The CDR3 protein is CASSLDRLAAQGETQYF. CDR3 coding DNA: TGTGCCAGCAGCTTAGATCGGCTAGCGGCCCAGGGAGAGACCCAGTACTTC.

The chain combines TRBV10-3 with TRBJ1-1, with D perhaps matching TRBD1 (5 bases). Germline CDR1 is ENHRY and CDR2 is SYGVKD. Trimming removed 7 bases from V and 3 bases from J, with 15 bases in between. The CDR3 length is 14 residues. This chain's CDR3 is CAIMRQGADTEAFF. The CDR3 DNA sequence: TGTGCCATCATGAGGCAGGGCGCGGACACTGAAGCTTTCTTT.

This clone occurred a few times. The CDR3 sequence: CASSLFRESTDTQYF. The DNA of the CDR3 is TGTGCCAGCAGCTTATTCAGGGAGAGCACAGATACGCAGTATTTT. This chain uses TRBV7-6 with TRBJ2-3; either TRBD1 or TRBD2 may supply D (5 bases each). Trimming cost V 2 bases and J 0 bases, with 9 bases left between them. The CDR3 loop spans 15 amino acids. Germline CDR1 SGHVS, CDR2 FNYEAQ.

This CDR3 is CASSLSAGRAANEQFF. In DNA form, the CDR3 reads TGTGCCAGCAGCTTATCGGCCGGGAGGGCAGCCAATGAGCAGTTCTTC. This chain joins TRBV7-2 and TRBJ2-1, with 8 bases aligning to TRBD2. The CDR3 has 16 amino acids. After removal of 2 bases from V and 6 bases from J, the junction contained 9 bases not matched to a gene. From germline, CDR1 is SGHTA and CDR2 FQGNSA.

This chain links TRBV18 with TRBJ2-7; tentative D call: TRBD2 (6 bases). Germline CDR1 reads KGHSH; CDR2 reads LQKENI. With 3 bases removed from V and 0 bases from J, the gap between germline ends came to 9 bases. The CDR3 loop spans 14 amino acids. CDR3 sequence: CASSPGEASYEQYF. DNA for the CDR3: TGTGCCAGCTCACCCGGGGAGGCCTCCTACGAGCAGTACTTC.

In DNA, the CDR3 is TGTGCCAGTAGTAGTTGGCAGGAGCAGTTCTTC. It is translated as CASSSWQEQFF. The rearrangement joins TRBV19 to TRBJ2-1; no clear D gene. The CDR3 has 11 amino acids. Germline V CDR1 and CDR2: LNHDA, SQIVND (reference sequence). The V end lost 4 bases, the J end lost 10 bases, and 8 bases lay between the germline ends.

This clone was observed once. The rearrangement links TRBV27 to TRBJ1-1; 8 bases are a match to TRBD1. CDR3 length equals 15 residues. The ends lost 5 bases at V and 4 bases at J; junction bases unmatched: 9. The germline V gene has CDR1 MNHEY and CDR2 SMNVEV (reference sequence). The CDR3, as DNA: TGTGCCAGCAGTACAGGGGGTCGGACGCTCACTGAAGCTTTCTTT. Protein product: CASSTGGRTLTEAFF.

This clone was picked up a small number of times. The chain employs TRBV30 and TRBJ2-7; the match to TRBD1 covers 8 bases. After removal of 3 bases from V and 4 bases from J, the junction contained 17 bases not matched to a gene. From germline, CDR1 is GTSNPN and CDR2 SVGIG (reference sequence). The CDR3 has 17 amino acids. CDR3 sequence: CAWSPGQGIRYKYEQYF. The DNA of the CDR3 is TGTGCCTGGAGCCCTGGACAGGGAATTCGGTACAAGTACGAGCAGTACTTC.

The chain combines TRBV4-2 with TRBJ2-1; 13 positions agree with TRBD2. The germline V gene encodes CDR1 LGHNA and CDR2 YNFKEQ. This CDR3 is built from 15 residues. J gave up 12 bases and V 1 base, and 6 bases lay outside the gene matches. The CDR3 DNA follows: TGTGCCAGCAGCCAAGTCGGACTAGCGGGAGTTGGGCAGTTCTTC. It codes for CASSQVGLAGVGQFF.

The chain recombines TRBV13 with TRBJ1-4, with 7 positions matching TRBD1. The CDR3 loop spans 15 amino acids. The germline V gene encodes CDR1 PRHDT and CDR2 FYEKMQ (reference sequence). Trimming cost V 5 bases and J 4 bases; bases outside gene matches: 7. The CDR3 here is CASSPQRQGNEKLFF. The CDR3 bases are TGTGCCAGCAGCCCTCAACGACAGGGTAATGAAAAACTGTTTTTT.

This sequence joins TRBV29-1 and TRBJ1-5; perhaps TRBD1 as D (5 bases). The length of the CDR3 is 13 residues. V lost 4 bases to trimming and J lost 2 bases, with 9 bases between them. Germline CDR1 is SQVTM and CDR2 is ANQGSEA. The CDR3 loop reads CSVAGDGNQPQHF. In DNA form, the CDR3 reads TGCAGCGTTGCCGGGGACGGCAATCAGCCCCAGCATTTT.

This clone was seen more than once but under ten times. The rearrangement links TRBV4-1 to TRBJ1-5; no clear D. V shed 0 bases and J shed 4 bases, with 10 bases lying between them. CDR1 and CDR2 (germline): MGHRA, YSYEKL. The CDR3 has 15 amino acids. CDR3 amino acids: CASSQDSRRNQPQHF. CDR3 DNA: TGCGCCAGCAGCCAAGATTCCAGGCGTAATCAGCCCCAGCATTTT.

The chain carries TRBV21-1 and TRBJ2-1; the tabulated D call, TRBD2, remains unverified against the DNA. TRBV21-1 is annotated as a pseudogene. CDR3 size: 17 residues. CDR3 protein: CASSKGSLARKDNEQFF. In DNA, the CDR3 is TGTGCCAGCAGCAAAGGGTCACTAGCGCGGAAGGACAATGAGCAGTTCTTC.

This clone turned up a few times. The chain joins TRBV29-1 to TRBJ2-7; no reliable D call. This CDR3 contains 13 residues. Germline-derived CDR1 and CDR2 are SQVTM and ANQGSEA. The V and J ends lost 6 bases and 3 bases respectively, with 15 bases between them. CDR3 region: CSVIDQMGYEQYF. CDR3 nucleotide sequence: TGCAGCGTAATCGACCAGATGGGCTACGAGCAGTACTTC.